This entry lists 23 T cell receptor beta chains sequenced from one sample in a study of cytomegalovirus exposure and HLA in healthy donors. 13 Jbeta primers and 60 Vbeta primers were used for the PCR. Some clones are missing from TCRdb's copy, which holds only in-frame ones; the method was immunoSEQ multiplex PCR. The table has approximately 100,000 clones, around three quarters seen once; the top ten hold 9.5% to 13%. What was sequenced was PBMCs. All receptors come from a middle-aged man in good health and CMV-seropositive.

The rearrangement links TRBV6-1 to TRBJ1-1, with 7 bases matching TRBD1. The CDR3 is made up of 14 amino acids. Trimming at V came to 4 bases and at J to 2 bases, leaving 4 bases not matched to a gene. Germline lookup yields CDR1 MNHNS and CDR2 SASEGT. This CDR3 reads CASSGRQGNTEAFF. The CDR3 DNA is TGTGCCAGCAGTGGGAGACAGGGAAACACTGAAGCTTTCTTT.

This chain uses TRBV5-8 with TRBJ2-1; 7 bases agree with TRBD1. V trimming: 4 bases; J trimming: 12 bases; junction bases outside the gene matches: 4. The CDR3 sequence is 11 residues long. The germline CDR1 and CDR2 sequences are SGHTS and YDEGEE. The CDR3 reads CASSPRTGQFF. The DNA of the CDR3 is TGTGCCAGCAGCCCCAGGACAGGGCAGTTCTTC.

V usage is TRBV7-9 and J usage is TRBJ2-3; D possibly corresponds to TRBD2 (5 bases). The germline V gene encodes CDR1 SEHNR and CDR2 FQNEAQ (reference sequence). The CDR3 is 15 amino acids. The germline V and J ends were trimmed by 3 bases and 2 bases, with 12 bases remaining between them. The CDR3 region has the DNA TGTGCCAGCAGCTTTATGGTGGGAGACACAGATACGCAGTATTTT. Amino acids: CASSFMVGDTDTQYF.

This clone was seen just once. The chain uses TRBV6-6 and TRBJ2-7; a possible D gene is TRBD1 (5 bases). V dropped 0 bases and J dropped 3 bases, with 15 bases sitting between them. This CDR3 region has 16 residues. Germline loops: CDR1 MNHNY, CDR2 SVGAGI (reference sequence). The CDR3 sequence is CASSYSRRNQGYEQYF. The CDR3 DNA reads TGTGCCAGCAGTTACTCGCGTCGGAACCAGGGCTACGAGCAGTACTTC.

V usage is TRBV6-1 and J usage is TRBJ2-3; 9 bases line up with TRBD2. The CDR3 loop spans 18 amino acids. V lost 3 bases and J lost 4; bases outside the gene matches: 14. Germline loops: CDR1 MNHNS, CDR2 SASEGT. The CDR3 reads CASSDPRGAGGPSDTQYF. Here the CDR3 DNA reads TGTGCCAGCAGTGACCCCCGGGGGGCGGGGGGGCCTTCAGATACGCAGTATTTT.

The DNA of the CDR3 is TGTGCCTCCCTGGGGGCGCAGGTCACTGAAGCTTTCTTT. Protein: CASLGAQVTEAFF. The chain carries TRBV30 and TRBJ1-1; maybe TRBD1 (6 bases). The CDR3 spans 13 residues. CDR1 and CDR2 from the germline V gene are GTSNPN and SVGIG (reference sequence). The V and J ends lost 7 bases and 4 bases respectively, with 16 bases between them.

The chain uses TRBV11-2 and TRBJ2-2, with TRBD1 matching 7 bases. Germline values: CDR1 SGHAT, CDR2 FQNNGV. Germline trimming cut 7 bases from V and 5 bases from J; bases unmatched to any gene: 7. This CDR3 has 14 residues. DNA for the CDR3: TGTGCCAGCACCCTACAGGGGTGGACCGGGGAGCTGTTTTTT. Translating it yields CASTLQGWTGELFF.

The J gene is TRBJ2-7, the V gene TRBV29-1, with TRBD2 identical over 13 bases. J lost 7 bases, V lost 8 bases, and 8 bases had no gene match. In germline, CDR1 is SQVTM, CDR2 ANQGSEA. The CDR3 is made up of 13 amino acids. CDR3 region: CSTSGGVSREQYF. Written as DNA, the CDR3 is TGCAGCACTAGCGGGGGGGTTTCGAGAGAGCAGTACTTC.

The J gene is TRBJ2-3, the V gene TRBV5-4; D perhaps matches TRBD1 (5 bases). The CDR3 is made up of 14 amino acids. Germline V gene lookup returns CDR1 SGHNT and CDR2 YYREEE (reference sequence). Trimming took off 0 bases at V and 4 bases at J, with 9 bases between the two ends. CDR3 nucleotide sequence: TGTGCCAGCAGCTTGGGGGGCGCGGCAGATACGCAGTATTTT. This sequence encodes CASSLGGAADTQYF.

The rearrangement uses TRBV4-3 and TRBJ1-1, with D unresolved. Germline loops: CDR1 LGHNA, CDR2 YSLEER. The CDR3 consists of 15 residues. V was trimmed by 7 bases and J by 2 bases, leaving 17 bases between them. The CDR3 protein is CASTRSIGGNTEAFF. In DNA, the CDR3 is TGCGCCAGCACCCGGAGCATAGGAGGAAACACTGAAGCTTTCTTT.

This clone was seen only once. In DNA, the CDR3 is TGTGCCAGCAGCATTCAGCGGGGGGGAAGAGGAGAGACCCAGTACTTC. It codes for CASSIQRGGRGETQYF. V is TRBV14 and J is TRBJ2-5; 10 nucleotides agree with TRBD2. Unmatched junction bases numbered 10, after V lost 5 bases and J lost 4 bases. CDR3 length: 16 amino acids. Germline-derived CDR1 and CDR2 are SGHDN and FVKESK.

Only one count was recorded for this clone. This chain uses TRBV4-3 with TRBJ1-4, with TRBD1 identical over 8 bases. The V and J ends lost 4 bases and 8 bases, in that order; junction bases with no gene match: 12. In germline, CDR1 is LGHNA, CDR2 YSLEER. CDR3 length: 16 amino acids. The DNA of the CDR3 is TGCGCCAGCAGCCGCCGTTACCAGGGGGCCGGAGAAAAACTGTTTTTT. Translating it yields CASSRRYQGAGEKLFF.

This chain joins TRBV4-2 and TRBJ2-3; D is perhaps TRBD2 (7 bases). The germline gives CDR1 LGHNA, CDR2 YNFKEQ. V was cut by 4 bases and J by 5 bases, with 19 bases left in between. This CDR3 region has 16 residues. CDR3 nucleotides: TGTGCCAGCAGCCTGGAGTTAACGGGGGGCGTAGATACGCAGTATTTT. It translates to CASSLELTGGVDTQYF.

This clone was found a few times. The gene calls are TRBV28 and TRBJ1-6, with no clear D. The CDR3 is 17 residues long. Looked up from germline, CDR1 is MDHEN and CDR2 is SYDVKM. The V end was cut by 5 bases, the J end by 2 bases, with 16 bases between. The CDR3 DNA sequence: TGTGCCAGCAGTCCCTACAGCCCAATGGCCTATAATTCACCCCTCCACTTT. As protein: CASSPYSPMAYNSPLHF.

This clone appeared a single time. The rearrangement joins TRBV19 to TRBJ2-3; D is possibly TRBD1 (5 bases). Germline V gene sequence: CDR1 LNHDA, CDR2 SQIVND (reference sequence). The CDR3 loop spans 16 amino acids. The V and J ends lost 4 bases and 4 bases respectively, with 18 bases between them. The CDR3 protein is CASSTWTTYSADTQYF. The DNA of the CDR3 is TGTGCCAGTAGTACCTGGACAACGTACAGCGCAGATACGCAGTATTTT.

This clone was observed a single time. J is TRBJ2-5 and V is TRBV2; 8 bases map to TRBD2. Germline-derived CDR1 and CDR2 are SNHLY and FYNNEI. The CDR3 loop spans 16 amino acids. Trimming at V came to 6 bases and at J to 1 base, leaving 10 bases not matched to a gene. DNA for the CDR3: TGTGCCAGCAGGCCAGGGCGGGGGGCACTCCAAGAGACCCAGTACTTC. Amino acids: CASRPGRGALQETQYF.

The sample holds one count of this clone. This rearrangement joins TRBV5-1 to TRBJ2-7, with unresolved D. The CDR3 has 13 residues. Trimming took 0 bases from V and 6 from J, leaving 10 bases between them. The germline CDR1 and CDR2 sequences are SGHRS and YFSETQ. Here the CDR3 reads CASSLGQKLEQYF. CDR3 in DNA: TGCGCCAGCAGCTTGGGACAAAAGCTCGAGCAGTACTTC.

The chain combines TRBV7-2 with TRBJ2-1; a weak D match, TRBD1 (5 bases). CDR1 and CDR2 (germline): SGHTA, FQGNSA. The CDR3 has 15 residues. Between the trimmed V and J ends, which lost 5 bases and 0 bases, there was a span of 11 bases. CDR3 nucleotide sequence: TGTGCCAGCAGCCCCCAGGGAAGCTCCTACAATGAGCAGTTCTTC. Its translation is CASSPQGSSYNEQFF.

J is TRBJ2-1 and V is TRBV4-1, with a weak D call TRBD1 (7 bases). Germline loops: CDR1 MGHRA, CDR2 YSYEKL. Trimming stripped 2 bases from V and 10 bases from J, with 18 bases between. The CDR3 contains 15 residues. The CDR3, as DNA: TGCGCCAGCAGCCAAATTAGGACAGGCCGGGGGGAGCAGTTCTTC. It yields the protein CASSQIRTGRGEQFF.

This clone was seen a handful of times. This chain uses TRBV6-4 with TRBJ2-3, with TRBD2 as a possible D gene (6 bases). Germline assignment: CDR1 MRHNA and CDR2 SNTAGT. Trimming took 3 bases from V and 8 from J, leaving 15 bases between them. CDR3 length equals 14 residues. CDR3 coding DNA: TGTGCCAGCAGTGATGGGGACTCGCCGGGTACGCAGTATTTT. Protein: CASSDGDSPGTQYF.

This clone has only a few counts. DNA of the CDR3: TGTGCCAGCAGCTTAGGGACAGGGAGGAATGAGCAGTTCTTC. It encodes CASSLGTGRNEQFF. The V and J genes are TRBV7-9 and TRBJ2-1; TRBD1 matches 8 bases. The V and J ends lost 1 base and 7 bases, in that order; junction bases with no gene match: 3. Germline-derived CDR1 and CDR2 are SEHNR and FQNEAQ (reference sequence). The CDR3 runs to 14 residues.

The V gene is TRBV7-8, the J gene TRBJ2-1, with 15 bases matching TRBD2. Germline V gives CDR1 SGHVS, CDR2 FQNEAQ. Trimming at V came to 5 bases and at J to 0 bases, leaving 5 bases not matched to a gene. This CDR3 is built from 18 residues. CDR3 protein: CASSLRTSGGVSYNEQFF. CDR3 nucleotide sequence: TGTGCCAGCAGCCTAAGGACTAGCGGGGGGGTCTCCTACAATGAGCAGTTCTTC.

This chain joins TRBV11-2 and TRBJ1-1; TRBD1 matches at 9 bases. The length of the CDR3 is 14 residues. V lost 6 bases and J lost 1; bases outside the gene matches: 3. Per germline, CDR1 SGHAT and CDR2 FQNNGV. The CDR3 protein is CASSLTGGNTEAFF. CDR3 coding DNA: TGTGCCAGCAGTTTGACAGGGGGGAACACTGAAGCTTTCTTT.